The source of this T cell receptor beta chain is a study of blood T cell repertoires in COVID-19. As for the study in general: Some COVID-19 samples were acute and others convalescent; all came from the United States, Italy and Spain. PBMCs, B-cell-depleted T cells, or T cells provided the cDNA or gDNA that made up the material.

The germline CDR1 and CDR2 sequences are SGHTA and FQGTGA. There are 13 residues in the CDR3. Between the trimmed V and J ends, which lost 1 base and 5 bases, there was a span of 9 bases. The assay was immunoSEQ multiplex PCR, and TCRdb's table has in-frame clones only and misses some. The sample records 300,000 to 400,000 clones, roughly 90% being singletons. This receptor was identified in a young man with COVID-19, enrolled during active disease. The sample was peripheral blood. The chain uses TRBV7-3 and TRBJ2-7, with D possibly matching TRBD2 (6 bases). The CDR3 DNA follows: TGTGCCAGCAGCTTAATGTGGGGGGACGAGCAGTACTTC. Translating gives CASSLMWGDEQYF.